One and the same sample provided the 7 T cell receptor beta chains below, sequenced in a study of shared T cell receptors in the human thymus. TCRdb keeps only in-frame clones here, not all; method: immunoSEQ multiplex PCR. The table has 700,000 or so clones, approximately 83% seen once; the top ten hold roughly 0.01%. The same data also contributed to another study, on human thymus T cells.

The sample taken for sequencing was thymocytes. The receptors here all came from a girl in the first two years of life with a congenital heart defect.

V gene TRBV6-1 combines with J gene TRBJ1-1; TRBD1 agrees at 8 bases. The CDR3 runs 13 residues. V shed 5 bases and J 12 bases; nucleotides not matched to a gene: 11. Germline V CDR1 and CDR2: MNHNS, SASEGT. The CDR3 region has the DNA TGTGCCAGCAGTCAGAGACAGGGGACCTCGTCTTTCTTT. This encodes CASSQRQGTSSFF.

The J gene is TRBJ1-5, the V gene TRBV19; 7 positions agree with TRBD1. This CDR3 contains 15 residues. Germline V lookup: CDR1 LNHDA, CDR2 SQIVND (reference sequence). Unmatched junction bases numbered 10, after V lost 6 bases and J lost 5 bases. The CDR3 DNA is TGTGCCAGTAGCGGACACCGGGACAGAGATCAGCCCCAGCATTTT. Translated, it gives CASSGHRDRDQPQHF.

This chain uses TRBV4-3 with TRBJ1-1; D unresolved. Deletions cut 4 bases from V and 3 bases from J, with 9 bases between. Germline loops: CDR1 LGHNA, CDR2 YSLEER. The CDR3 consists of 13 residues. The CDR3: CASSLEYHTEAFF. CDR3 DNA: TGCGCCAGCAGCCTTGAGTATCACACTGAAGCTTTCTTT.

The chain employs TRBV2 and TRBJ1-1; a possible D gene is TRBD1 (5 bases). Germline V gene sequence: CDR1 SNHLY, CDR2 FYNNEI. This CDR3 is 13 amino acids long. The V gene lost 7 bases and the J gene lost 3 bases, with 12 bases spanning the gap. CDR3 bases: TGTGCCAGCAAGAAGGGGTATGACACTGAAGCTTTCTTT. Its translation: CASKKGYDTEAFF.

The rearrangement joins TRBV6-1 to TRBJ1-2, with TRBD1 identical over 8 bases. Germline V CDR1 and CDR2: MNHNS, SASEGT. The CDR3 runs 20 residues. Trimming removed 4 bases from V and 4 bases from J; junction bases left unmatched: 23. In nucleotides, the CDR3 is TGTGCCAGCAGTGCCGAGAGTGAGGACAGGGCCCTGGCGGACACCTATGGCTACACCTTC. Its translation: CASSAESEDRALADTYGYTF.

The chain employs TRBV7-3 and TRBJ2-3; D is possibly TRBD1 (5 bases). With 5 bases removed from V and 2 bases from J, the gap between germline ends came to 20 bases. This CDR3 contains 17 residues. Germline V gene sequence: CDR1 SGHTA, CDR2 FQGTGA. CDR3 in amino acids: CASSPMGLDRNTDTQYF. As DNA, the CDR3 is TGTGCCAGCAGCCCAATGGGGCTGGACCGAAACACAGATACGCAGTATTTT.

The chain carries TRBV27 and TRBJ2-5, with 8 bases that match TRBD2. Trimming cost V 6 bases and J 5 bases; bases outside gene matches: 14. This CDR3 contains 16 residues. Germline V gene data show CDR1 as MNHEY and CDR2 as SMNVEV (reference sequence). The CDR3 spells CASSLRGGGGSETQYF. The DNA of the CDR3 is TGTGCCAGCAGCCTAAGGGGGGGCGGGGGGAGTGAGACCCAGTACTTC.